This T cell receptor (beta chain) was retrieved from a study of T cells in Graves' hyperthyroidism and ophthalmopathy (dated by TCRdb to the late 2010s). About the investigation overall: Peripheral blood was collected at initial diagnosis, before any treatment. TCR V-J signatures able to tell the groups apart were searched for in a discovery cohort of some 100 patients, of whom over 40 had Graves' ophthalmopathy and 57 had stable Graves' hyperthyroidism. Prospective prediction of ophthalmopathy was tested in an independent validation cohort consisting of 18 hyperthyroidism patients and around 17 patients who later progressed to ophthalmopathy. The roughly 90 discovery patients were divided at random into training and test sets in a 7:3 ratio. In several Graves' hyperthyroidism patients, the study also compared T-cell repertoires from thyroid tissue with T-cell repertoires from blood. Once sampling was done, hyperthyroidism patients were given methimazole at a starting dose of 30 mg daily, whereas ophthalmopathy patients were given high-dose intravenous methylprednisolone. The paper reports TCR Vbeta CDR3 sequencing of some 140 peripheral blood samples: under 45 ophthalmopathy, fewer than 80 hyperthyroidism and around 17 progressor patients. On the study overall, not on this receptor specifically: In validation, the model predicted progression to ophthalmopathy with 55% to 71% sensitivity and 72.22% specificity, a median of about 6 months before onset. Sample size was not statistically predetermined, and investigators were not blinded to group allocation. A model built on a 13 V-J signature distinguished ophthalmopathy from stable hyperthyroidism, reaching over 85% sensitivity and about 81% specificity in cross-validation and 80%/75% in testing. Most expanded thyroid clonotypes (frequency above 0.001) were also detected in blood, a finding suggesting that blood repertoires may reflect thyroid immune responses.

Graves' hyperthyroidism was defined as stable when no progression to ophthalmopathy occurred over 18 months of follow-up. Hyperthyroidism patients were aged 18 to 65 years and newly diagnosed, with disease duration of less than 2 months. The study excluded patients with uncontrolled infections, other autoimmune diseases, pregnancy or lactation. Clinical symptoms, serum thyroxine and TRAb, thyroid ultrasound, and orbital computed tomography formed the basis for the diagnoses. PBMCs were separated from 10 ml of fresh peripheral blood using Ficoll-Paque density gradient centrifugation. Total RNA was extracted using Trizol reagent, and RNA quality was assessed on an Agilent 2100 Bioanalyzer. V and J are truncated by 3 bases and 4 bases respectively, leaving an intervening sequence of 13 bases. CDR1 is given as MDHEN and CDR2 as SYDVKM, both from the germline V gene. Spanning cysteine to phenylalanine, the CDR3 consists of 15 amino acids. The only DNA kept is the CDR3, 45 bases in frame from the first base.

The TCR beta CDR3 regions were amplified from the RNA transcripts. The first round of RT-PCR for the TCR CDR3 was performed with the HTBI primer set and the Qiagen OneStep RT-PCR kit. A second multiplex PCR round built the libraries, followed by size selection and purification. Sequencing of the libraries was done on an Illumina HiSeq2000 using paired-end 100 bp reads. The source study handled its data this way. SOAPnuke was used to process the raw data, removing reads that contained adapters or uncalled bases, had a mean Phred below 15, or lacked an exact match to the constant primer or identifier. COPE v1.2.5 was used to merge the high-quality paired reads, and each unique nucleotide sequence was defined as a clonotype. MiTCR v1.1 was used to align the clonotypes against IMGT TRBV, TRBD and TRBJ reference segments. Analysis was restricted to V-J combinations with a frequency above 0.0001, which covered roughly 99% of repertoires. The TCS score was defined as the ratio of F50 (clonal expansion) to E x V (chaos), calculated using BLOSUM62-based TCRdist between CDR3 peptides within each V-J. Welch's t-statistics and random forest reduced just over 500 V-J features to roughly 13, which were used in a naive Bayes classifier (R e1071). TCRdb redid the processing of the public reads, applying fastp at Q25 and MiXCR, and retained in-frame beta chains. Entries are consolidated by CDR3 protein sequence, retaining the most common genes and DNA. These V and J calls originate from TCRdb's pipeline instead of the authors' own analysis. The sample table holds under 350,000 distinct CDR3 sequences, of which around 20% were seen once. The ten largest clones add up to over 45% of the sample.

This clonotype occurred many times. Its specific antigen is unknown. Base qualities are not recorded, but no much larger clone differs from it by a single base. The receptor chain draws on TRBV28 and TRBJ2-1; D gene: possibly TRBD2, on 6 matching bases. The clonotype comes from a woman aged 45-59 years with Graves' hyperthyroidism. Sequencing used blood. The bases are TGTGCCAGCAGTTTTGAGCTTGGGGGGTACAATGAGCAGTTCTTC. Its coded protein is CASSFELGGYNEQFF.